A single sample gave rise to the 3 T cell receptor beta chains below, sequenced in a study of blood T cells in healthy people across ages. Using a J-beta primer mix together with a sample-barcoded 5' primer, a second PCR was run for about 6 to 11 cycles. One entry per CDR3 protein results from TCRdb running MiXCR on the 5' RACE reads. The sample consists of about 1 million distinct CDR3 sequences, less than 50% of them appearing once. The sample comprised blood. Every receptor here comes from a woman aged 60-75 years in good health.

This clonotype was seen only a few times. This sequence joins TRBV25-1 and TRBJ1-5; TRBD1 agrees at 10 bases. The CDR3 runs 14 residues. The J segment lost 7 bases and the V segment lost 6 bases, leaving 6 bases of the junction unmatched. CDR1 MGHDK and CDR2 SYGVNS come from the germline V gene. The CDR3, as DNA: TGTGCCAGCAGCGGACAGGGGGTAGGGCAGCCCCAGCATTTT. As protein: CASSGQGVGQPQHF.

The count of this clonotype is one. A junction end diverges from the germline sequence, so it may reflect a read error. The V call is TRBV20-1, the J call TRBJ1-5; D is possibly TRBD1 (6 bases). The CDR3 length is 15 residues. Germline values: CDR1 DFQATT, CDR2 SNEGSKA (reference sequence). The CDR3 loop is CSAPMGGRSNRPQHF. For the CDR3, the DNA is TGCAGTGCTCCGATGGGGGGCCGGAGCAATCGGCCCCAGCATTTT.

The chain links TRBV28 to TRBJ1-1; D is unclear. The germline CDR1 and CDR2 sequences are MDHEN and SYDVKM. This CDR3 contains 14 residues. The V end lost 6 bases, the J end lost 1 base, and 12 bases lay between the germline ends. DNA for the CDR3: TGTGCCAGCAGGGCCCTAACAGCGAACACTGAAGCTTTCTTT. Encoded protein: CASRALTANTEAFF.